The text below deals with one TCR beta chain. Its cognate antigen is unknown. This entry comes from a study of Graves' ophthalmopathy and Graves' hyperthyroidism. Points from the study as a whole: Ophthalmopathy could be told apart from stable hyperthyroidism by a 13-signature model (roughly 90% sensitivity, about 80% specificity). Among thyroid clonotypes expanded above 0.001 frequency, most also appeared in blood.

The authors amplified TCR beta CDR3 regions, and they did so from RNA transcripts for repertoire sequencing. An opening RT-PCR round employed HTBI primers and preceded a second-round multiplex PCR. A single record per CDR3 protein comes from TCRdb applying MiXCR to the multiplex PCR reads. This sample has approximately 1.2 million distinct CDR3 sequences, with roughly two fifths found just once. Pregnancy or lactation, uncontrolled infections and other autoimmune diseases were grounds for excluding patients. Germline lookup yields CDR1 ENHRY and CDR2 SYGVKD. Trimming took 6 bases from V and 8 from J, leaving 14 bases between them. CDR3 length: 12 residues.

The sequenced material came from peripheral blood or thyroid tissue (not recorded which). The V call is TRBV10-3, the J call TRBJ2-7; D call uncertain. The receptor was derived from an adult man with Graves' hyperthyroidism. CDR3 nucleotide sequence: TGTGCCATCAGGGGTGAGTCCTGCAAGCAGTACTTC. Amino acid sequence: CAIRGESCKQYF.